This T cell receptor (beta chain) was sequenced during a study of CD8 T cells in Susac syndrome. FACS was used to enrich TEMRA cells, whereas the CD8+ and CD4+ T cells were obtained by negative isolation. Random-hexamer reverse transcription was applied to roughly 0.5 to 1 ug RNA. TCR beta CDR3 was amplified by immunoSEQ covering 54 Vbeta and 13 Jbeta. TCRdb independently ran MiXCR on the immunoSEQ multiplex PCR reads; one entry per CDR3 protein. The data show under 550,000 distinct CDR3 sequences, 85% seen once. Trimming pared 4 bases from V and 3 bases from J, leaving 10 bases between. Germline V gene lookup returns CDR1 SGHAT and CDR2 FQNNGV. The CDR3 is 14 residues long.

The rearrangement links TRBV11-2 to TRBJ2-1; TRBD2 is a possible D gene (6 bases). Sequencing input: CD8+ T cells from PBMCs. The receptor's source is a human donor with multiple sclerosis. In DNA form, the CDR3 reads TGTGCCAGCAGCTCCCGGGACTTCTACAATGAGCAGTTCTTC. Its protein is CASSSRDFYNEQFF.